This T cell receptor (beta chain) stems from a study of T cell responses to AZD1222 COVID-19 vaccine. In the study overall: The study pooled second doses at about 4 or about 12 weeks. Study-wide results and limits: Donors were mostly white British, more females; clonal diversity possibly underestimated. The CD4 TCRs associated with vaccination extended across spike and predominated at 160-218 and 743-854.

This clone was detected once. Antigen specificity is unknown. V lost 6 bases and J lost 6, with 17 bases in between. Germline V lookup: CDR1 LNHDA, CDR2 SQIVND (reference sequence). The CDR3 has 14 amino acids. Sequencing used immunoSEQ multiplex PCR; TCRdb keeps in-frame clones, though not all of them. Of around 160,000 clones in the sample, roughly 91% were seen once. This clonotype originated in an adult in good health. This sample comprised peripheral blood, obtained on day 0 of AZD1222 vaccination. This rearrangement joins TRBV19 to TRBJ1-1; perhaps TRBD1 as D (5 bases). CDR3 in DNA: TGTGCCAGTAGAAGGGGTTCCCGGGGGTCTGAAGCTTTCTTT. This codes for CASRRGSRGSEAFF.